This T cell receptor beta chain was captured in a study of T cell repertoires in cytomegalovirus infection. Whole-study context: CMV epitopes, recently identified HLA-C-restricted and well-studied HLA-B-restricted, were used. Public TCR beta signature analysis indicated the presence of both CMV infection and matching HLA type.

Broader study findings: Cumulative public TCR beta family frequency identified carriers of CMV plus the relevant HLA. Within the response measured ex vivo, HLA-C-restricted CMV-specific TCR beta clonotypes were dominant.

Turning to this clonotype: Its antigen is unknown.

TCRdb passed the reads through MiXCR, listing each CDR3 protein once. This sample has roughly 500,000 distinct CDR3 sequences, with more than 30% found just once. This CDR3 region has 15 residues. Trimming at V came to 6 bases and at J to 2 bases, leaving 7 bases not matched to a gene. The clonotype comes from a human donor in good health (CMV status not recorded). Some clones in this sample may be carry-over from other donors' samples. The chain recombines TRBV12-3 or TRBV12-4 with TRBJ2-7, with TRBD1 identical over 10 bases. This material consisted of cultured PBMCs, taken from culture after CMV antigen stimulation. The DNA of the CDR3 is TGTGCCAGCAGGCTCCGAGACAGGGGGCCCTACGAGCAGTACTTC. Amino acid sequence: CASRLRDRGPYEQYF.